This T cell receptor (beta chain) was profiled in a study of T cell responses to AZD1222 COVID-19 vaccine. About the research overall: Second doses that came at about 4 or about 12 weeks were put together.

Study-level points and caveats: Clonal diversity was possibly underestimated; the donors were predominantly white British and more often female. Seropositive AZD1222 recipients at baseline numbered only 6 or 7.

This clone was seen a single time. Its antigen is unidentified. Clones were read by immunoSEQ multiplex PCR, and TCRdb kept only the in-frame ones, dropping some. The data contain under 150,000 clones, roughly 90% of them singletons. The source of this sequence is an adult in good health. Sequencing was performed on peripheral blood, taken on day 0 of AZD1222 vaccination.

CDR3 nucleotides: TGTGCCATCAGTGGTGGCGCGGGGACTGAAGCTTTCTTT. It codes for CAISGGAGTEAFF. V usage is TRBV10-3 and J usage is TRBJ1-1; no firm D call. The V end lost 4 bases, the J end lost 5 bases, and 11 bases lay between the germline ends. This CDR3 region has 13 residues. Per germline, CDR1 ENHRY and CDR2 SYGVKD.